This is a list of T cell receptor beta chains from one sample in a study of T-cell reconstitution after alpha-beta-depleted transplantation in children. MiXCR, applied by TCRdb to the PCR reads, yields one record per CDR3 protein. This table has 500,000 to 650,000 distinct CDR3 sequences, 10% to 15% appearing once. This material consisted of PBMCs, mostly from graft donor cells, taken 360 days after TCRalphabeta/CD19-depleted stem cell transplant. The source is a male patient younger than 18 who had a stem cell transplant for acute myeloid leukemia, so the T cells may come from the graft donor. Both conserved end residues are part of each CDR3. D genes are given only for firm matches. Rows may omit the clone size; those that give it use once, few, many or a size class.

abundance	v_gene	d_gene	j_gene	CDR3nt	CDR3aa
-	TRBV27	-	TRBJ1-6	TGTGCCAGCAGTTTATTGGGCCCATCTAAACAGGTCCTCTATAATTCACCCCTCCACTTT	CASSLLGPSKQVLYNSPLHF
many	TRBV7-6	-	TRBJ2-5	TGTGCCAGCAGCTTAGTGGGGGTTGAGACCCAGTACTTC	CASSLVGVETQYF
-	TRBV10-3	TRBD2	TRBJ2-2	TGTGCCATCAGTGTCGGTGGAGCGGGAGCGTACACCGGGGAGCTGTTTTTT	CAISVGGAGAYTGELFF
many	TRBV7-9	-	TRBJ1-6	TGTGCCAGCAGCTTATCTGTCACAGGGCATTCACCCCTCCACTTT	CASSLSVTGHSPLHF
-	TRBV7-8	TRBD1	TRBJ1-5	TGTGCCAGCAGCTTAGCGAACAGGGGAGTCAGCAATCAGCCCCAGCATTTT	CASSLANRGVSNQPQHF
many	TRBV20-1	TRBD2	TRBJ2-4	TGCAGTGCTCTGGGACTAGCGGGAGGCCGAGGAAACATTCAGTACTTC	CSALGLAGGRGNIQYF
-	TRBV20-1	-	TRBJ2-2	TGCAGTGCGGCGCGACTCCTCAGAGAACCCAACACCGGGGAGCTGTTTTTT	CSAARLLREPNTGELFF
many	TRBV20-1	-	TRBJ2-7	TGCAGTGCGGGGAGACTAGATTCCGAGCAGTACTTC	CSAGRLDSEQYF
-	TRBV10-3	-	TRBJ2-1	TGTGCCATCAGCCGGGAGCGCGCGGTTAATGAGCAGTTCTTC	CAISRERAVNEQFF
-	TRBV29-1	TRBD1	TRBJ2-1	TGCAGCGTTGCCCGAGGGGGCGGACAGGAGCAGTTCTTC	CSVARGGGQEQFF
few	TRBV7-2	-	TRBJ2-7	TGTGCCAGCAGCCCCCGGGACTTCACCTACGAGCAGTACTTC	CASSPRDFTYEQYF
many	TRBV12-3/TRBV12-4	-	TRBJ1-6	TGTGCCAGCAGTTCCGAGGAGGTCTCGAATTCACCCCTCCACTTT	CASSSEEVSNSPLHF
many	TRBV7-9	TRBD2	TRBJ2-5	TGTGCCAGCAGCTTCGACGTGACTAGCGGTCCCCAAGAGACCCAGTACTTC	CASSFDVTSGPQETQYF
many	TRBV20-1	TRBD2	TRBJ2-1	TGCAGTGTCAGACTAGCGGGAGGCAGGGCAGGGTACAATGAGCAGTTCTTC	CSVRLAGGRAGYNEQFF
many	TRBV10-3	TRBD2	TRBJ2-7	TGTGCCATCAGAGGGACTAGCGGGAGTTACGAGCAGTACTTC	CAIRGTSGSYEQYF
-	TRBV5-1	-	TRBJ1-6	TGCGCCAGCAGCCGACTGACAGCGTATAATTCACCCCTCCACTTT	CASSRLTAYNSPLHF
few	TRBV12-3/TRBV12-4	-	TRBJ2-2	TGTGCCAGCAGTTCTCGGGACGCGCTAGACCCGACCGGGGAGCTGTTTTTT	CASSSRDALDPTGELFF
few	TRBV21-1	-	TRBJ2-5	TGTGCCAGCAGCAAAGGAACGGTGCAAGAGACCCAGTACTTC	CASSKGTVQETQYF
many	TRBV11-2	TRBD1	TRBJ2-4	TGTGCCAGCAGCCGCGACAGGGGGCAGCGCGAGACCAAAAACATTCAGTACTTC	CASSRDRGQRETKNIQYF
many	TRBV4-3	-	TRBJ2-3	TGCGCCAGCAGCCAAGAGGGGGCAGATACGCAGTATTTT	CASSQEGADTQYF
-	TRBV11-1	TRBD1	TRBJ2-5	TGTGCCAGCAGCTTAGAGTGGTGGGGGACAGGGCTCCAAGAGACCCAGTACTTC	CASSLEWWGTGLQETQYF
many	TRBV9	TRBD2	TRBJ2-5	TGTGCCAGCAGCGTAGCCCCGTCTCAGGGTTCTCTAGCGGGAGGCCGCCAAGAGACCCAGTACTTC	CASSVAPSQGSLAGGRQETQYF
-	TRBV18	TRBD1	TRBJ2-3	TGTGCCAGCTCACCACGGACAGGGGGCATCACAGATACGCAGTGTTTT	CASSPRTGGITDTQCF
-	TRBV4-1	TRBD2	TRBJ2-7	TGCGCCAGCAGCCAAGAAGGAGCGGGAGGCCACGAGCAGTACTTC	CASSQEGAGGHEQYF
many	TRBV7-2	-	TRBJ2-1	TGTGCCAGCAGCTCCACGGGCGGGGACCCCCGGAAGTTCTTC	CASSSTGGDPRKFF
-	TRBV2	TRBD2	TRBJ2-7	TGTGCCAGCAGTGAACCCCAGCGGGAGGGGGGGGAGCAGTACTTC	CASSEPQREGGEQYF